This TCR beta chain was sequenced for a study of T cells in localized non-small cell lung cancer. Germline V lookup: CDR1 SGHDT, CDR2 YYEEEE. The trim removed 0 bases at V and 10 bases at J, leaving 2 bases unmatched. The CDR3 extends over 13 amino acids. For this clone: Its antigen is still unknown.

Notes on the study in general: Compared with tumor, uninvolved adjacent lung displayed greater T cell clonality, ranking highest overall. Only one tumor region was sequenced, so heterogeneity remains possible. A higher density of T cells in blood coincided with extended overall survival. Paired adjacent lung recovered a median roughly 50 of the top 100 tumor clones.

Produced via immunoSEQ multiplex PCR; TCRdb's table is partial and in-frame only. This sample carries about 74,000 clones, 70% to 85% of them seen once, and the ten largest clones take 1.3%. The rearrangement links TRBV5-6 to TRBJ2-1, with 9 bases matching TRBD2. The clonotype originates from a female donor aged 60 or older with stage I lung adenocarcinoma. Here the sequenced sample was peripheral blood, taken before any cancer treatment. DNA for the CDR3: TGTGCCAGCAGCTTGGGGCTAGCGGGAGAGCAGTTCTTC. Protein: CASSLGLAGEQFF.